This T cell receptor beta chain was sequenced during a study of naive and memory T cell subsets. CMV status came from CD4+ T cell IFNgamma after overnight CMV lysate stimulation of fresh PBMCs. CDR1 is SGDLS and CDR2 is YYNGEE in the germline V gene. V gave up 4 bases and J gave up 5 bases; unmatched junction bases: 8. CDR3 length: 14 amino acids. The beta constant-region primer was an equimolar mix of two oligonucleotides covering TRBC1 and TRBC2. Nested alpha and beta constant-region primers with the SP2 primer drove four PCR rounds on ligated cDNA. In TCRdb, the UMI-ligation and nested PCR reads were re-called with MiXCR into one record per CDR3 protein. The top ten hold over 20% of the sample, which has roughly 24,000 distinct CDR3 sequences, around 9% seen once.

This sequence joins TRBV9 and TRBJ2-7; 8 bases align to TRBD1. This clonotype was obtained from a human donor in good health. The sequenced sample was central memory CD8+ T cells from blood. The CDR3 loop reads CASSTGQGIHEQYF. The CDR3 bases are TGTGCCAGCAGCACCGGACAGGGAATCCACGAGCAGTACTTC.